This section outlines one T cell receptor beta chain sequence together with its context. The table lists this clonotype with many counts. Its cognate antigen has yet to be identified. Base qualities are missing; no much larger clone stands one base away. The data belong to a study of response to subunit inactivated influenza vaccine (dated 2018 in TCRdb). General notes on the study: Deep quantitative T cell receptor repertoire profiling was used in the study to track responses to a trivalent subunit inactivated influenza vaccine. What the work shows at the level of the full study, not this receptor alone: It was suggested by the authors that each seasonal influenza vaccination may recruit only a limited number of new T cells.

V loses 1 base, J loses 1 base, and the germline ends lie 10 bases apart. The CDR3 measures 15 amino acids from cysteine to phenylalanine. Only the CDR3 DNA is retained, 45 bases long and in frame from the first base. Taken from the germline V gene, the CDR1 and CDR2 loops are SGHTA and FQGNSA. The library was produced with RT-PCR. Sequenced using an Illumina HiSeq 2500. TCRdb reprocessed the public reads (quality trimming at Q25 with fastp, clone calling with MiXCR) and kept in-frame beta chains. Each entry is one CDR3 protein sequence, shown with its most common DNA and genes. For this sample there are under 750,000 distinct CDR3 sequences; 12% appear just once. Around 9.6% of the sample belongs to the ten largest clones.

The source of this sequence is a man aged 50-60 years who received an inactivated influenza vaccine. Donor details come from another sample of the same person, matched by shared clones. The chain employs TRBV7-2 and TRBJ1-2, and TRBD1 may be the D gene, going by 6 matching bases. The starting material was PBMCs from blood, obtained on the day of vaccination. DNA sequence: TGTGCCAGCAGCTTAGGTCCAGGGGTTAACTATGGCTACACCTTC. This sequence encodes CASSLGPGVNYGYTF. Beyond the CDR3, the reference TRBV7-2 and TRBJ1-2 genes provide the residues; the full variable domain reads: GAGVSQSPSNKVTEKGKDVELRCDPISGHTALYWYRQSLGQGLEFLIYFQGNSAPDKSGLPSDRFSAERTGGSVSTLTIQRTQQEDSAVYLCASSLGPGVNYGYTFGSGTRLTVV.